A single sample is the source of the 24 T cell receptor beta chains below, sequenced in a study of cytomegalovirus exposure and HLA in healthy donors. In the PCR, 60 Vbeta and 13 Jbeta primers were used. TCRdb's table, derived via immunoSEQ multiplex PCR, lists solely in-frame clones and lacks some. The table includes some 130,000 clones, about 80% detected once. The sample taken for sequencing was PBMCs. The source is a man aged 25-45 years in good health.

The chain is built from TRBV15 and TRBJ1-1; a possible D gene is TRBD1 (5 bases). Trimming shortened V by 0 bases and J by 1 base, and 9 bases separated the two germline ends. The germline gives CDR1 LNHNV, CDR2 YYDKDF (reference sequence). The CDR3 is 15 residues long. The CDR3 bases are TGTGCCACCAGCAGAGACGTGGGGGGGAACACTGAAGCTTTCTTT. As protein: CATSRDVGGNTEAFF.

In this sample, this clone turned up once. The rearrangement joins TRBV7-8 to TRBJ2-1, with a weak D call TRBD2 (6 bases). V lost 1 base and J lost 3, with 7 bases in between. The CDR3 covers 14 residues. CDR1 and CDR2 from the germline V gene are SGHVS and FQNEAQ. The CDR3 coding sequence is TGTGCCAGCAGCTTAGGCGGGATCTACAATGAGCAGTTCTTC. Its translation is CASSLGGIYNEQFF. The full variable domain, completed using reference TRBV7-8 and TRBJ2-1, is GAGVSQSPRYKVAKRGQDVALRCDPISGHVSLFWYQQALGQGPEFLTYFQNEAQLDKSGLPSDRFFAERPEGSVSTLKIQRTQQEDSAVYLCASSLGGIYNEQFFGPGTRLTVL.

This clone was counted only a few times. The rearrangement uses TRBV27 and TRBJ2-3; a weak D match, TRBD2 (6 bases). The germline V gene encodes CDR1 MNHEY and CDR2 SMNVEV (reference sequence). This CDR3 has 16 residues. Trimming cost V 6 bases and J 3 bases, with 19 bases left between them. The CDR3 protein is CASRGDFGSGTDTQYF. The DNA for the CDR3 is TGTGCCAGCAGGGGGGACTTCGGCTCGGGAACAGATACGCAGTATTTT.

This rearrangement joins TRBV15 to TRBJ2-1; the D gene is possibly TRBD1 (5 bases). This CDR3 contains 15 residues. The germline V gene has CDR1 LNHNV and CDR2 YYDKDF (reference sequence). V gave up 1 base and J gave up 2 bases, with 9 bases separating them. In nucleotides, the CDR3 is TGTGCCACCAGCAGAGTCAGGGCTCCCTACAATGAGCAGTTCTTC. Translated: CATSRVRAPYNEQFF.

This chain links TRBV7-7 with TRBJ2-5, with 8 nucleotides matching TRBD2. The end of the DNA is better explained by TRBJ2-7, so the J call may be wrong. This CDR3 comprises 16 residues. Germline CDR1 and CDR2: SSHAT and FNYEAQ (reference sequence). For the CDR3, the DNA is TGTGCCAGCAGCCCCGGGCTAGCGGGTTACTCCTACGAGCAGTACTTC. Translation: CASSPGLAGYSYEQYF.

This clone was detected a few times. The chain is built from TRBV4-3 and TRBJ2-7; tentatively, D is TRBD2 (6 bases). The V and J ends lost 0 bases and 0 bases respectively, with 9 bases between them. Germline V gives CDR1 LGHNA, CDR2 YSLEER. This CDR3 has 15 residues. CDR3 in DNA: TGCGCCAGCAGCCAAGAAAGGGACTCCTCCTACGAGCAGTACTTC. It specifies CASSQERDSSYEQYF.

This sequence joins TRBV6-1 and TRBJ2-7, with D maybe TRBD1 (6 bases). Trimming took 7 bases from V and 1 from J, leaving 17 bases between them. The CDR3 length is 15 residues. Germline CDR1 reads MNHNS; CDR2 reads SASEGT. CDR3: CASNGDDRLSYEQYF. The CDR3 bases are TGTGCCAGCAATGGAGACGACAGGCTGTCCTACGAGCAGTACTTC.

This chain uses TRBV27 with TRBJ2-4, with 8 bases matching TRBD1. Germline V CDR1 and CDR2: MNHEY, SMNVEV (reference sequence). Unmatched junction bases numbered 13, after V lost 8 bases and J lost 4 bases. The CDR3 consists of 16 residues. CDR3 DNA: TGTGCCAGCCGTTCAACCGGGACAGGTGTAAAAAACATTCAGTACTTC. Its protein product is CASRSTGTGVKNIQYF.

J is TRBJ1-3 and V is TRBV4-3; the D is unclear. The CDR3 runs 14 residues. Germline CDR1 and CDR2: LGHNA and YSLEER. The V gene lost 4 bases and the J gene lost 2 bases, with 9 bases spanning the gap. The CDR3 protein is CASSLNPAGNTIYF. CDR3 sequence (DNA): TGCGCCAGCAGCCTAAACCCGGCTGGAAACACCATATATTTT.

The count of this clone is one. The chain carries TRBV9 and TRBJ2-3; a weak D match, TRBD1 (6 bases). Trimming left V 0 bases short and J 9 bases short, with 8 bases between. The CDR3 loop spans 12 amino acids. Germline CDR1 is SGDLS and CDR2 is YYNGEE. The CDR3 sequence: CASSVGGQTQYF. The CDR3 DNA follows: TGTGCCAGCAGCGTAGGGGGGCAAACGCAGTATTTT. The full variable domain, its missing parts supplied by reference TRBV9 and TRBJ2-3, is DSGVTQTPKHLITATGQRVTLRCSPRSGDLSVYWYQQSLDQGLQFLIQYYNGEERAKGNILERFSAQQFPDLHSELNLSSLELGDSALYFCASSVGGQTQYFGPGTRLTVL.

The genes are TRBV30 and TRBJ2-3; 8 bases align to TRBD2. V lost 2 bases, J lost 7 bases, and 8 bases stayed unmatched. The CDR3 consists of 14 residues. CDR1 is GTSNPN, CDR2 SVGIG, per germline (reference sequence). The CDR3 region is CAWSPRGTRYTQYF. The CDR3 nucleotides are TGTGCCTGGAGTCCCCGGGGGACTAGATATACGCAGTATTTT.

V is TRBV19 and J is TRBJ1-2; D perhaps matches TRBD1 (6 bases). Germline CDR1 and CDR2: LNHDA and SQIVND (reference sequence). Trimming shortened V by 7 bases and J by 4 bases, and 16 bases separated the two germline ends. The CDR3 has 14 residues. This chain's CDR3 is CASTRTADFYGYTF. The CDR3 DNA follows: TGTGCCAGTACCCGGACAGCCGATTTCTATGGCTACACCTTC.

This clone has just one count. The chain recombines TRBV5-1 with TRBJ2-7; 12 nucleotides line up with TRBD1. The J segment lost 5 bases and the V segment lost 4 bases, leaving 10 bases of the junction unmatched. Germline-derived CDR1 and CDR2 are SGHRS and YFSETQ. There are 16 residues in the CDR3. CDR3 in amino acids: CASSPGTGGGSDEQYF. In DNA form, the CDR3 reads TGCGCCAGCAGCCCCGGGACAGGGGGCGGTAGCGACGAGCAGTACTTC.

The genes are TRBV18 and TRBJ1-5, with D possibly being TRBD1 (5 bases). V lost 5 bases, J lost 2 bases, and 7 bases lay in between. From germline, CDR1 is KGHSH and CDR2 LQKENI. This CDR3 spans 13 amino acids. As DNA, the CDR3 is TGTGCCAGCTCAGGGGGGGGCAATCAGCCCCAGCATTTT. Its protein product is CASSGGGNQPQHF.

The V call is TRBV20-1, the J call TRBJ2-1; no definite D call. Germline V gives CDR1 DFQATT, CDR2 SNEGSKA (reference sequence). Trimming removed 3 bases from V and 8 bases from J, with 8 bases in between. The CDR3 has 11 residues. The DNA of the CDR3 is TGCAGTGCTAGGCGGCAGTATGAGCAGTTCTTC. Protein sequence: CSARRQYEQFF.

Worth noting for this clone: At one of its ends the junction is not consistent with the germline gene, which may arise from a read error. The chain combines TRBV7-9 with TRBJ2-3, with D uncertain. Per the germline V gene, CDR1 is SEHNR and CDR2 is FQNEAQ (reference sequence). CDR3 length: 12 amino acids. The CDR3 loop is CSSSQRTDTQYF. CDR3 in DNA: TGTTCCAGCAGCCAGCGAACAGATACGCAGTATTTT.

The genes are TRBV27 and TRBJ2-4; a possible D gene is TRBD2 (6 bases). The V end was cut by 2 bases, the J end by 0 bases, with 11 bases between. The CDR3 is 16 residues long. In germline, CDR1 is MNHEY, CDR2 SMNVEV (reference sequence). The CDR3 region has the DNA TGTGCCAGCAGTTTAATGGGCGGGGTAGCCAAAAACATTCAGTACTTC. Translating gives CASSLMGGVAKNIQYF.

As for this clone: At one boundary the junction diverges from the germline segment, which might be a read error. The J gene is TRBJ1-1, the V gene TRBV7-9; tentatively, D is TRBD1 (6 bases). Germline CDR1 SEHNR, CDR2 FQNEAQ (reference sequence). The CDR3 extends over 15 amino acids. This chain's CDR3 is CSSSPSTGMNTEAFF. CDR3 bases: TGTTCCAGCAGCCCATCTACAGGGATGAACACTGAAGCTTTCTTT.

The rearrangement links TRBV6-6 to TRBJ2-7; D gene ambiguous. The V and J ends lost 0 bases and 0 bases respectively, with 6 bases between them. Germline V CDR1 and CDR2: MNHNY, SVGAGI (reference sequence). The CDR3 runs 14 residues. CDR3 protein: CASSYSRSSYEQYF. The DNA of the CDR3 is TGTGCCAGCAGTTACTCGCGGAGCTCCTACGAGCAGTACTTC.

This clone showed up just a few times. V gene TRBV19 combines with J gene TRBJ2-1, with 7 bases fitting TRBD2. Looked up from germline, CDR1 is LNHDA and CDR2 is SQIVND (reference sequence). Germline trimming cut 6 bases from V and 10 bases from J; bases unmatched to any gene: 12. The length of the CDR3 is 14 residues. The CDR3 bases are TGTGCCAGTAGGGCCGGGACTACCGGAACCGAGCAGTTCTTC. Its protein product is CASRAGTTGTEQFF.

This clone was observed a single time. CDR3 DNA: TGTGCCTGGAGTGTAGGCGGGAGTGGAGAGACCCAGTACTTC. It encodes CAWSVGGSGETQYF. The chain links TRBV30 to TRBJ2-5; 7 bases fit TRBD2. V dropped 0 bases and J dropped 4; count of bases not matched to a gene: 5. This CDR3 contains 14 residues. Germline CDR1 and CDR2: GTSNPN and SVGIG (reference sequence).

This chain joins TRBV28 and TRBJ2-6; D not resolved. Looked up from germline, CDR1 is MDHEN and CDR2 is SYDVKM. Trimming left V 11 bases short and J 4 bases short, with 24 bases between. CDR3 length equals 17 residues. CDR3: CAALSAGYPPGANVLTF. DNA for the CDR3: TGTGCCGCCCTCTCGGCAGGTTATCCCCCCGGGGCCAACGTCCTGACTTTC.

The gene calls are TRBV6-5 and TRBJ2-7, with TRBD2 matching over 8 bases. The CDR3 totals 14 residues. In germline, CDR1 is MNHEY, CDR2 SVGAGI. The V and J ends lost 2 bases and 3 bases, in that order; junction bases with no gene match: 3. As DNA, the CDR3 is TGTGCCAGCAGTTACGGCGGGACTAGCTACGAGCAGTACTTC. Protein product: CASSYGGTSYEQYF.

The chain is built from TRBV15 and TRBJ2-3; perhaps TRBD2 as D (5 bases). The CDR3 spans 18 residues. From germline, CDR1 is LNHNV and CDR2 YYDKDF (reference sequence). V dropped 4 bases and J dropped 1 base, with 21 bases sitting between them. DNA of the CDR3: TGTGCCACCAGCAAGCTCGCCCGCCGGGATCTACGCACAGATACGCAGTATTTT. This codes for CATSKLARRDLRTDTQYF.